The rows below give T cell receptor beta chains drawn from one sample of a study of blood T cell repertoires in COVID-19. This table comes from immunoSEQ multiplex PCR, and its TCRdb copy is limited to in-frame clones, with some not included. Here the sample spans 250,000 to 300,000 clones, around 85% being singletons. Sequencing was performed on PBMCs or T cells enriched from blood (not recorded which). The receptor source for this set is a woman between 45 and 65 years old who had recovered from COVID-19. CDR3s include the opening cysteine and the closing phenylalanine or tryptophan. Each record gives: D gene, J gene, V gene, clone size, CDR3 DNA, CDR3 protein. The D gene is left open where the match is weak. Rows may omit the clone size; those that give it use once, few, many or a size class.

TRBD1	TRBJ2-2	TRBV19	few	TGTGCCAGTATGCAGGACAGGGCGAACACCGGGGAGCTGTTTTTT	CASMQDRANTGELFF
-	TRBJ1-4	TRBV5-1	-	TGCGCCAGCAGCTCTGGGGGGGCCCTGGAGGAAAAACTGTTTTTT	CASSSGGALEEKLFF
TRBD2	TRBJ2-7	TRBV19	once	TGTGCCAGTAGTTCGGACTGGGCGGGAGGTTACGAGCAGTACTTC	CASSSDWAGGYEQYF
-	TRBJ2-3	TRBV28	-	TGTGCCAGCAGTTTATTAGCGGCTAGCACAGATACGCAGTATTTT	CASSLLAASTDTQYF
-	TRBJ1-4	TRBV20-1	-	TGCAGTGCTAGTTTTGTCACAGGGACGAATGAAAAACTGTTTTTT	CSASFVTGTNEKLFF
TRBD1	TRBJ2-3	TRBV28	-	TGTGCCAGCAGTTTATGGGCAGGGGGAGTCGATACGCAGTATTTT	CASSLWAGGVDTQYF
TRBD1	TRBJ2-1	TRBV3-1/TRBV3-2	-	TGTGCCAGCAGCCACTTTAACGAACAGGGGGAGCAGTTCTTC	CASSHFNEQGEQFF
-	TRBJ2-5	TRBV5-1	-	TGCGCCAGCAGCCCCCTTCAAGAGACCCAGTACTTC	CASSPLQETQYF
-	TRBJ1-6	TRBV10-3	-	TGTGCCATCGGGAGGGGGGGAAGTTCACCCCTCCACTTT	CAIGRGGSSPLHF
TRBD2	TRBJ2-1	TRBV29-1	-	TGCAGCGTGGGGACTAGCGGGAGCTCCTACAATGAGCAGTTCTTC	CSVGTSGSSYNEQFF
TRBD2	TRBJ2-7	TRBV6-1	-	TGTGCCAGCAGTGAACCCACTAGCGGGATCTACGAGCAGTACTTC	CASSEPTSGIYEQYF
-	TRBJ2-5	TRBV3-1/TRBV3-2	once	TGTGCCAGCAGCCCCTTAGACGGGAGTTGGGGGGAGACCCAGTACTTC	CASSPLDGSWGETQYF
-	TRBJ2-6	TRBV7-3	-	TGTGCCACCGGGGGTGCTATCTCTGGGGCCAACGTCCTGACTTTC	CATGGAISGANVLTF
TRBD2	TRBJ2-7	TRBV5-1	-	TGCGCCAGCAGCATACTACCGGGACTAGCGGACGCATACTACGAGCAGTACTTC	CASSILPGLADAYYEQYF
TRBD1	TRBJ1-5	TRBV28	once	TGTGCCAGCACCCCGGTTACGGGACAGTATAGCAATCAGCCCCAGCATTTT	CASTPVTGQYSNQPQHF
-	TRBJ2-5	TRBV19	-	TGTGCCACTTCCGTCGGAGCCATGGAGACCCAGTACTTC	CATSVGAMETQYF
TRBD2	TRBJ2-5	TRBV2	once	TGTGCCAGCAGTTACACCTCGGGAGGGGGTGAGACCCAGTACTTC	CASSYTSGGGETQYF
TRBD2	TRBJ2-7	TRBV5-8	-	TGTGCCAGCAGCTTGGCCATGCGGGAGGGCTCCTACGAGCAGTACTTC	CASSLAMREGSYEQYF
-	TRBJ1-2	TRBV15	-	TGTGCCACCAGCAGAGATAGGGGCTATGGCTACACCTTC	CATSRDRGYGYTF
TRBD1	TRBJ1-1	TRBV19	-	TGTGCCAGTAGGCGGGACAGGGGGCGGACTGAAGCTTTCTTT	CASRRDRGRTEAFF
TRBD1	TRBJ2-7	TRBV28	-	TGTGCCAGCAGGCGGACAGGGGTATACGAGCAGTACTTC	CASRRTGVYEQYF
-	TRBJ1-5	TRBV6-2/TRBV6-3	-	TGTGCCAGCAGTTACGGCCGCGGGGGCAGGAGCAATCAGCCCCAGCATTTT	CASSYGRGGRSNQPQHF
-	TRBJ1-5	TRBV3-1/TRBV3-2	-	TGTGCCAGCAGCCAAGACGTGAATCAGCCCCAGCATTTT	CASSQDVNQPQHF
TRBD2	TRBJ2-2	TRBV3-1/TRBV3-2	-	TGTGCCAGCAGCCCTGGGACTAGCGGGAGCTATTACACCGGGGAGCTGTTTTTT	CASSPGTSGSYYTGELFF
TRBD1	TRBJ2-4	TRBV11-2	-	TGTGCCAGCAGCTTCGCGGGACAGGGTAACATTCAGTACTTC	CASSFAGQGNIQYF
TRBD2	TRBJ2-3	TRBV7-3	-	TGTGCCAGCAGCTTAACCCTAGCGGGAGGGCCAAGAGATACGCAGTATTTT	CASSLTLAGGPRDTQYF
-	TRBJ2-7	TRBV4-1	-	TGCGCCAGCAGCCAACAAATGGTTCTAGCACGAAGCTCCTACGAGCAGTACTTC	CASSQQMVLARSSYEQYF
-	TRBJ1-2	TRBV21-1	-	TGTGCCAGCAGCAAAAATGGTATAAGGGGAGACAGGAAAAACTATGGCTACACCTTC	CASSKNGIRGDRKNYGYTF
-	TRBJ1-1	TRBV10-3	-	TGTGCCATCAGGGGGCCCGGGGGTACTGAAGCTTTCTTT	CAIRGPGGTEAFF
TRBD1	TRBJ2-7	TRBV4-1	-	TGCGCCAGCAGCCACAGCGGACAGGGGACCTACGAGCAGTACTTC	CASSHSGQGTYEQYF
TRBD2	TRBJ2-7	TRBV30	-	TGTGCCTGGAGTGTTAGCGGGGCCAGCTCCTACGAGCAGTACTTC	CAWSVSGASSYEQYF
TRBD2	TRBJ2-1	TRBV9	-	TGTGCCAGCAGCGTAGAGGGTAGCGGGAGTAGGTATGAGCAGTTCTTC	CASSVEGSGSRYEQFF
TRBD1	TRBJ2-1	TRBV7-8	-	TGTGCCAGCAGCTTAGAAGGGACAGGGTACAATGAGCAGTTCTTC	CASSLEGTGYNEQFF
-	TRBJ1-2	TRBV3-1/TRBV3-2	-	TGTGCCAGCAGCCAAGAGGACACCGCCCGGTATGGCTACACCTTC	CASSQEDTARYGYTF
TRBD2	TRBJ2-1	TRBV29-1	-	TGCAGCGTTGAACGTGACAGTCGGCGTCGGGCGGGAGAAAATGAGCAGTTCTTC	CSVERDSRRRAGENEQFF
TRBD2	TRBJ2-2	TRBV9	-	TGTGCCAGCAGCGTAGGAACTAGCGTTACCGGGGAGCTGTTTTTT	CASSVGTSVTGELFF
TRBD1	TRBJ1-2	TRBV27	-	TGTGCCAGCAGTTTTGCAGGGGGCATCTATGGCTACACCTTC	CASSFAGGIYGYTF
TRBD2	TRBJ2-1	TRBV5-1	-	TGCGCCAGCAGCTTGGGAAGTAGCGGGAGGGCCGTGGGCGATGAGCAGTTCTTC	CASSLGSSGRAVGDEQFF
-	TRBJ1-1	TRBV14	-	TGTGCCAGCAGCCACCCCCTCGGGTGGGACACTGAAGCTTTCTTT	CASSHPLGWDTEAFF
TRBD1	TRBJ1-6	TRBV28	-	TGTGCCAGCAGCTCCTCTAGGGGGCGAGTACCCCTCCACTTT	CASSSSRGRVPLHF
-	TRBJ2-3	TRBV28	-	TGTGCCAGCAGCCTCGGCGGGGTTAGCACAGATACGCAGTATTTT	CASSLGGVSTDTQYF
-	TRBJ2-1	TRBV28	-	TGTGCCAGCAGTTTCCGCGACAATGAGCAGTTCTTC	CASSFRDNEQFF